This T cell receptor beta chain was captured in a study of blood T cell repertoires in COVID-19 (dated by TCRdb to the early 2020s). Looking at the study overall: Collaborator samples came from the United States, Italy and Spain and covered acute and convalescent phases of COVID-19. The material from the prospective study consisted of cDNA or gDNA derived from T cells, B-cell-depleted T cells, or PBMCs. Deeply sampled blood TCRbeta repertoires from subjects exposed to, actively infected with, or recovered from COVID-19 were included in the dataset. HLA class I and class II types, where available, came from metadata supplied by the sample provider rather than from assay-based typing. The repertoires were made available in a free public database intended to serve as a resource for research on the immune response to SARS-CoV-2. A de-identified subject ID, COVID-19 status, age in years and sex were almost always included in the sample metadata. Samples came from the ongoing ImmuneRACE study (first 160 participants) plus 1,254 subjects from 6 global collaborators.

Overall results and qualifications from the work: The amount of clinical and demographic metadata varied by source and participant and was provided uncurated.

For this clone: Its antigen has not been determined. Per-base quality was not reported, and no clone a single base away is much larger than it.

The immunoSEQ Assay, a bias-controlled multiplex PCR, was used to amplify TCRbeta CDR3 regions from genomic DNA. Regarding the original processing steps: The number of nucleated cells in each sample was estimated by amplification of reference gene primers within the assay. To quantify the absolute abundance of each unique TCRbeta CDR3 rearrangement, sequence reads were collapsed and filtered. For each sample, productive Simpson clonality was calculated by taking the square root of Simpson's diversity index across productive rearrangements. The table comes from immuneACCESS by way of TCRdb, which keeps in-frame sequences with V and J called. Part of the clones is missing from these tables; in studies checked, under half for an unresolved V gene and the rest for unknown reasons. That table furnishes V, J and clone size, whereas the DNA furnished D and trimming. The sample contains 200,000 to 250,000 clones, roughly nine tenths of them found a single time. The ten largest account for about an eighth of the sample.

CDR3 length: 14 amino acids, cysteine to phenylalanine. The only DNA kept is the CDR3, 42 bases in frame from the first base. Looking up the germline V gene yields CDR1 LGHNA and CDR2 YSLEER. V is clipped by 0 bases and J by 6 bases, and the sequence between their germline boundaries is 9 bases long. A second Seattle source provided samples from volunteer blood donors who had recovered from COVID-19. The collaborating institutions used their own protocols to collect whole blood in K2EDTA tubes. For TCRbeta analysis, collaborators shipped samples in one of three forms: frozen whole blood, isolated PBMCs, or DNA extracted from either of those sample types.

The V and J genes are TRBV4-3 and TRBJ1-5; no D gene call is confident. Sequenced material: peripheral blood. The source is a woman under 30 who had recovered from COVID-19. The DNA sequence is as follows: TGCGCCAGCAGCCAAGATCGGGGAGGTCAGCCCCAGCATTTT. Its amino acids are CASSQDRGGQPQHF.